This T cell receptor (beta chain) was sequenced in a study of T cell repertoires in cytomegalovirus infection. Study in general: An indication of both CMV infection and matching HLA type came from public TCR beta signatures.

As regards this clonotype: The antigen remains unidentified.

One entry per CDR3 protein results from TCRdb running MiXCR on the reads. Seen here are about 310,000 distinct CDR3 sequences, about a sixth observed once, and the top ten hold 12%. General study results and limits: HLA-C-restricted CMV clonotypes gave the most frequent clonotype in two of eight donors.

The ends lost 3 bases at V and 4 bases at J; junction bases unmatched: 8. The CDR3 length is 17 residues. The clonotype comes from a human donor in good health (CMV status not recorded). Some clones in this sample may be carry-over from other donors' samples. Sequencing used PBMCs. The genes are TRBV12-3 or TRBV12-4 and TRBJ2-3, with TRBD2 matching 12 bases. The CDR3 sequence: CASSFQGGLAGADTQYF. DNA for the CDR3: TGTGCCAGCAGTTTCCAGGGGGGACTAGCGGGCGCAGATACGCAGTATTTT.